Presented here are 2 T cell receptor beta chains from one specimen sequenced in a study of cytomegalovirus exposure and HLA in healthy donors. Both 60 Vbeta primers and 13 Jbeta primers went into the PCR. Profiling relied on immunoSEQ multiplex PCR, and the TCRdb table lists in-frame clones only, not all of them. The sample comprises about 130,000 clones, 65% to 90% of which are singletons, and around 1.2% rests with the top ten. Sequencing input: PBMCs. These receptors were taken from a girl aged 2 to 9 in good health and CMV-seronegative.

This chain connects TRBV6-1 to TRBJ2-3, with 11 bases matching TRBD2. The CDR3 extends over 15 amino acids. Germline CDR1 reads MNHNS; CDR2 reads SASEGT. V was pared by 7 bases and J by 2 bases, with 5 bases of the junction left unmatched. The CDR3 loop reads CASIVGLAVTDTQYF. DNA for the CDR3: TGTGCCAGCATTGTGGGACTAGCGGTCACAGATACGCAGTATTTT.

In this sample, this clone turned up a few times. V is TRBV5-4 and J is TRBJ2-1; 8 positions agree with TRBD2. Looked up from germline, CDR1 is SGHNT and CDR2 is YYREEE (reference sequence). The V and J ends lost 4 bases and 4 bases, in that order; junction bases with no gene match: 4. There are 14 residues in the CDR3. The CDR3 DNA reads TGTGCCAGCAGCATAGCGGGGACTTACAATGAGCAGTTCTTC. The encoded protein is CASSIAGTYNEQFF.